A selection of T cell receptor beta chains follows, all from one sample in a study of shared clonotypes between healthy human individuals. Sequencing was performed with immunoSEQ multiplex PCR; in TCRdb, only in-frame clones are kept and a portion is missing. Of approximately 2.5 million clones in the sample, roughly nine tenths were seen once. The sample consisted of naive CD4+ T cells sorted from blood. These receptors originate from a man aged 18 to 35 in good health. CDR3s include the opening cysteine and the closing phenylalanine or tryptophan. D genes are given only for firm matches. Clone size is shown for a subset of rows, as once, few, many or a class of expanded clone.

clone_size	v_call	d_call	j_call	cdr3_aa	cdr3_nt
-	TRBV11-2	TRBD2	TRBJ2-7	CASSPRLAVPEQYF	TGTGCCAGCAGCCCCCGACTAGCGGTTCCAGAGCAGTACTTC
-	TRBV27	-	TRBJ2-2	CASSLIGSGELFF	TGTGCCAGCAGTTTAATCGGGAGCGGGGAGCTGTTTTTT
-	TRBV5-6	TRBD1	TRBJ1-1	CASSEGQGRYTEAFF	TGTGCCAGCAGTGAGGGACAGGGGAGGTATACTGAAGCTTTCTTT
-	TRBV18	TRBD1	TRBJ2-1	CASSPLETGDNEQFF	TGTGCCAGCTCACCACTAGAAACAGGGGACAATGAGCAGTTCTTC
-	TRBV6-1	-	TRBJ2-5	CASSEVAGAIQETQYF	TGTGCCAGCAGTGAGGTTGCGGGGGCGATCCAAGAGACCCAGTACTTC
once	TRBV30	-	TRBJ1-3	CASTPGPGNTIYF	TGTGCCTCCACCCCGGGGCCTGGAAACACCATATATTTT
-	TRBV6-1	-	TRBJ1-5	CASTLTAGLNQPQHF	TGTGCCAGCACCCTGACCGCGGGGTTGAATCAGCCCCAGCATTTT
-	TRBV11-2	-	TRBJ1-1	CASSLGSMNTEAFF	TGTGCCAGCAGCTTAGGATCTATGAACACTGAAGCTTTCTTT
-	TRBV6-5	-	TRBJ2-3	CASSRQGRGDTQYF	TGTGCCAGCAGTAGACAGGGACGGGGGGATACGCAGTATTTT
-	TRBV4-2	TRBD2	TRBJ2-3	CASSQESGGNTDTQYF	TGTGCCAGCAGCCAAGAGTCGGGGGGGAACACAGATACGCAGTATTTT
-	TRBV2	TRBD1	TRBJ2-2	CASRKGQGANTGELFF	TGTGCCAGCAGGAAGGGCCAGGGGGCGAACACCGGGGAGCTGTTTTTT
-	TRBV5-1	TRBD2	TRBJ2-2	CASSLFGSLAGALGTGELFF	TGCGCCAGCAGCTTATTCGGCTCACTAGCGGGGGCATTAGGCACCGGGGAGCTGTTTTTT
-	TRBV9	TRBD2	TRBJ2-1	CASSVSGTNLNEQFF	TGTGCCAGCAGCGTATCCGGGACTAACCTCAATGAGCAGTTCTTC
-	TRBV6-5	TRBD1	TRBJ1-2	CASSQGEGYTF	TGTGCCAGCAGCCAGGGGGAAGGCTACACCTTC
few	TRBV30	-	TRBJ1-6	CAWSAQIGNSPLHF	TGTGCCTGGAGTGCACAGATAGGCAATTCACCCCTCCACTTT
-	TRBV9	TRBD1	TRBJ1-2	CASSVSETGVPYYGYTF	TGTGCCAGCAGCGTATCAGAGACAGGGGTCCCCTACTATGGCTACACCTTC
-	TRBV11-3	-	TRBJ2-7	CASSGNLGREQYF	TGTGCCAGCAGCGGGAATTTGGGACGCGAGCAGTACTTC
-	TRBV23-1	-	TRBJ1-5	CASSAGTPRPQHF	TGCGCCAGCAGTGCCGGGACCCCGCGTCCCCAGCATTTT
-	TRBV18	TRBD1	TRBJ2-2	CASRQGLNTGELFF	TGTGCCAGCCGACAGGGATTGAACACCGGGGAGCTGTTTTTT
-	TRBV30	TRBD2	TRBJ2-3	CAWSVRGGKGDTQYF	TGTGCCTGGAGTGTACGCGGGGGTAAGGGGGATACGCAGTATTTT
-	TRBV13	TRBD2	TRBJ2-1	CASSLAGLAGVYNEQFF	TGTGCCAGCAGCTTAGCCGGACTAGCGGGTGTCTACAATGAGCAGTTCTTC
-	TRBV18	TRBD2	TRBJ2-1	CASSPRLAGGTYNEQFF	TGTGCCAGCTCCCCCCGACTAGCGGGGGGTACCTACAATGAGCAGTTCTTC
-	TRBV4-1	TRBD2	TRBJ2-1	CASKPSGRNSEQFF	TGCGCCAGCAAGCCGAGCGGGAGAAATAGTGAGCAGTTCTTC
once	TRBV14	-	TRBJ2-7	CASSLLGESSYEQYF	TGTGCCAGCAGCCTTTTGGGGGAAAGCTCCTACGAGCAGTACTTC
-	TRBV5-1	-	TRBJ2-5	CASSLQGSSGETQYF	TGCGCCAGCAGCTTGCAGGGGTCATCAGGAGAGACCCAGTACTTC
once	TRBV6-1	-	TRBJ1-6	CASTIGQLHNSPLHF	TGTGCCAGCACGATTGGGCAGTTACATAATTCACCCCTCCACTTT
-	TRBV10-1	-	TRBJ1-6	CATPRGRNSPLHF	TGCGCCACCCCCCGGGGACGTAATTCACCCCTCCACTTT
-	TRBV5-1	TRBD1	TRBJ1-5	CASSRTGDNQPQHF	TGCGCCAGCAGTCGGACAGGGGACAATCAGCCCCAGCATTTT
-	TRBV11-2	TRBD1	TRBJ2-1	CASSLNRGFNEQFF	TGTGCCAGCAGCTTAAACAGGGGGTTCAATGAGCAGTTCTTC
-	TRBV12-5	TRBD2	TRBJ2-1	CASVPTRGRSSSYNEQFF	TGTGCTAGTGTCCCGACTCGCGGGAGGTCAAGCTCCTACAATGAGCAGTTCTTC
-	TRBV30	TRBD2	TRBJ2-1	CAWSRLAGFYNEQFF	TGTGCCTGGAGTCGGCTAGCGGGGTTTTACAATGAGCAGTTCTTC
-	TRBV11-2	TRBD2	TRBJ2-2	CASSFRDYNTGELFF	TGTGCCAGCAGCTTCAGGGACTACAACACCGGGGAGCTGTTTTTT
once	TRBV4-3	-	TRBJ1-2	CASSQGGVPNYGYTF	TGCGCCAGCAGCCAGGGCGGGGTACCGAACTATGGCTACACCTTC
-	TRBV4-3	-	TRBJ2-1	CASSQAAAGDNEQFF	TGCGCCAGCAGCCAAGCGGCGGCAGGGGACAATGAGCAGTTCTTC
-	TRBV27	TRBD1	TRBJ2-7	CASSLRQGYEQYF	TGTGCCAGCAGCCTCAGACAGGGATACGAGCAGTACTTC
few	TRBV9	TRBD1	TRBJ2-1	CASSPPQGGHNEQFF	TGTGCCAGCAGCCCGCCGCAAGGGGGCCACAATGAGCAGTTCTTC
-	TRBV5-5	TRBD1	TRBJ1-6	CASSLGVHRGQGHSPLHF	TGTGCCAGCAGCTTGGGAGTACACAGGGGTCAGGGACATTCACCCCTCCACTTT
-	TRBV5-1	-	TRBJ2-1	CASSEYNEQFF	TGCGCCAGCAGCGAGTACAATGAGCAGTTCTTC
-	TRBV7-9	TRBD2	TRBJ2-3	CASSLAPGTSVDTQYF	TGTGCCAGCAGCTTAGCCCCAGGGACTAGCGTGGATACGCAGTATTTT
once	TRBV2	-	TRBJ2-1	CASSKWDEQFF	TGTGCCAGCAGTAAGTGGGATGAGCAGTTCTTC
-	TRBV11-2	-	TRBJ2-7	CASSLGTGQAYEQYF	TGTGCCAGCAGCTTAGGGACGGGACAAGCCTACGAGCAGTACTTC
-	TRBV10-3	TRBD1	TRBJ1-1	CAISGGQGEAFF	TGTGCCATCAGTGGAGGACAGGGCGAGGCTTTCTTT
-	TRBV11-2	-	TRBJ1-2	CASSLDYELVYGYTF	TGTGCCAGCAGCTTAGATTACGAGTTAGTTTATGGCTACACCTTC
few	TRBV7-3	-	TRBJ1-6	CASSLLGLNSPLHF	TGTGCCAGCAGCTTACTAGGACTTAATTCACCCCTCCACTTT
-	TRBV6-5	-	TRBJ1-3	CASRGGNSGNTIYF	TGTGCCAGCAGAGGCGGGAACTCTGGAAACACCATATATTTT
-	TRBV2	TRBD1	TRBJ2-5	CASERDRGRETQYF	TGTGCCAGCGAGCGGGACAGGGGCCGGGAGACCCAGTACTTC
-	TRBV7-2	-	TRBJ2-1	CASSLKAGTYNEQFF	TGTGCCAGCAGCTTAAAAGCGGGCACCTACAATGAGCAGTTCTTC
-	TRBV7-9	-	TRBJ1-3	CASSTTASGNTIYF	TGTGCCAGCAGTACGACAGCCTCTGGAAACACCATATATTTT
-	TRBV5-1	-	TRBJ1-1	CASSPEWGAAEAFF	TGCGCCAGCAGCCCCGAGTGGGGGGCTGCGGAAGCTTTCTTT
-	TRBV27	-	TRBJ1-2	CASSFLQGYGYTF	TGTGCCAGCAGTTTCCTGCAGGGCTATGGCTACACCTTC
-	TRBV7-3	-	TRBJ1-1	CASSLRGARTTEAFF	TGTGCCAGCAGCCTCCGGGGGGCGCGTACCACTGAAGCTTTCTTT
-	TRBV5-4	TRBD1	TRBJ2-7	CASSGPGQAAYEQYF	TGTGCCAGCAGCGGACCGGGACAGGCAGCCTACGAGCAGTACTTC
once	TRBV18	-	TRBJ1-1	CASFLDWGTEAFF	TGTGCCAGCTTTCTGGACTGGGGGACTGAAGCTTTCTTT
-	TRBV2	-	TRBJ1-2	CASRERQTYGYTF	TGTGCCAGCCGCGAGAGGCAGACCTATGGCTACACCTTC
-	TRBV11-1	-	TRBJ1-1	CASNQDGLNTEAFF	TGTGCCAGCAACCAGGACGGTCTGAACACTGAAGCTTTCTTT
once	TRBV7-2	-	TRBJ1-3	CASSPKAGGNTIYF	TGTGCCAGCAGCCCCAAGGCGGGAGGAAACACCATATATTTT
once	TRBV6-1	-	TRBJ2-5	CASTPAGASQETQYF	TGTGCCAGCACCCCTGCGGGGGCGAGTCAAGAGACCCAGTACTTC
-	TRBV6-6	-	TRBJ2-7	CASSYAAAGEQYF	TGTGCCAGCAGTTATGCTGCAGCCGGGGAGCAGTACTTC
once	TRBV18	-	TRBJ2-5	CASSPTGMEWETQYF	TGTGCCAGCTCACCCACAGGGATGGAATGGGAGACCCAGTACTTC